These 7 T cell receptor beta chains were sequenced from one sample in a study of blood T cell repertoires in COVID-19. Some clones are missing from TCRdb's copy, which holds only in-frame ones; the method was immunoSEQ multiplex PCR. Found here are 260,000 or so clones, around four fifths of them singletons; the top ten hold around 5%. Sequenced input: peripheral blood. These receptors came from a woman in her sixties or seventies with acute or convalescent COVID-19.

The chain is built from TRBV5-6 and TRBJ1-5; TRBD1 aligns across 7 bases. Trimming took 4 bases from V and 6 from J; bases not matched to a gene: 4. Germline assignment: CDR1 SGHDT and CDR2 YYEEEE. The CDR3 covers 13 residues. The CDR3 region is CASSLAGGQPQHF. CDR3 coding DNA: TGTGCCAGCAGCCTGGCAGGGGGTCAGCCCCAGCATTTT.

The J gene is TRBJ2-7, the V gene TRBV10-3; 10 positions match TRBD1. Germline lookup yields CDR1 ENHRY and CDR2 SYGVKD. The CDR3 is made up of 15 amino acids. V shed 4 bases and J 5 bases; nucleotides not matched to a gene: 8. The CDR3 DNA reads TGTGCCATCAGTGTAAGGGACAGGGGATATGACGAGCAGTACTTC. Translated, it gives CAISVRDRGYDEQYF.

CDR3 residues: CAISEYGEIRNSPLHF. The CDR3, as DNA: TGTGCCATCAGTGAGTACGGGGAAATTCGTAATTCACCCCTCCACTTT. This rearrangement joins TRBV10-3 to TRBJ1-6; D remains unclear. The germline V gene encodes CDR1 ENHRY and CDR2 SYGVKD. The ends were cut back, 1 base at V and 6 bases at J, with 13 bases in the middle. CDR3 size: 16 residues.

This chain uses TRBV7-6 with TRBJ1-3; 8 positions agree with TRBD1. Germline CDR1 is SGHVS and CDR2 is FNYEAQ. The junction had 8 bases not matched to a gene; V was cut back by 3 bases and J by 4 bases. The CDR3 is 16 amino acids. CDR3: CASSFEDRVFGNTIYF. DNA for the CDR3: TGTGCCAGCAGCTTCGAGGACAGGGTTTTCGGAAACACCATATATTTT.

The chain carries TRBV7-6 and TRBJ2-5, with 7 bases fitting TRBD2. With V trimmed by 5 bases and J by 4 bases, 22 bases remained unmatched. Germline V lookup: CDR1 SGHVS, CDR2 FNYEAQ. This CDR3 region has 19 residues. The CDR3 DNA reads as TGTGCCAGCAGCCAAGTCTCGGGACTACCTCGGGGGTCTGGAGAGACCCAGTACTTC. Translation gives CASSQVSGLPRGSGETQYF.

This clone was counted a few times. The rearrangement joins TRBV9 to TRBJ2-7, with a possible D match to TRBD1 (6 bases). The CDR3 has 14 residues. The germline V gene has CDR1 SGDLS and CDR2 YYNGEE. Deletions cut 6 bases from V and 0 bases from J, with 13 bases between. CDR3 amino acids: CASTRGGSSYEQYF. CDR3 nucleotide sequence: TGTGCCAGCACCCGTGGGGGCAGCTCCTACGAGCAGTACTTC.

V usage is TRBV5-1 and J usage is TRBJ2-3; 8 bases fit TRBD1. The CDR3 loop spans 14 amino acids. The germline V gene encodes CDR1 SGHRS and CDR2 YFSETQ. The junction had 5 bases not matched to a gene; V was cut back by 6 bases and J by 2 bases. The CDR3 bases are TGCGCCAGCACAATGACAGGGGACACAGATACGCAGTATTTT. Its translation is CASTMTGDTDTQYF.